Detailed here is one T cell receptor (beta chain). In its sample, this clone was seen once. It lacks a known antigen. No base quality values were provided; no much bigger clone lies one nucleotide off. This sample is part of a study of blood T cell repertoires in COVID-19 (dated by TCRdb to 2018 to 2020). Looking at the study overall: Samples covering the acute and convalescent phases of COVID-19 were provided by collaborators in the United States, Italy and Spain. Where HLA class I and class II types were available, the types were taken from metadata supplied by the sample provider, not from assay-based typing. The samples were drawn from the first 160 participants of the ongoing ImmuneRACE study and from more than 1,000 subjects provided by 6 global collaborators. The repertoires were made available in a free public database intended to serve as a resource for research on the immune response to SARS-CoV-2. The dataset comprised deeply sampled blood TCRbeta repertoires from subjects exposed to, actively infected with, or recovered from COVID-19. A de-identified subject ID, COVID-19 status, age in years and sex were almost always included in the sample metadata. The prospective study material was composed of cDNA or gDNA derived from T cells, B-cell-depleted T cells, or PBMCs. Study-wide findings and limitations: The amount of clinical and demographic metadata varied by source and participant and was provided uncurated.

In the prospective study, participants were roughly 18 to 90 years old, resided in fewer than 25 geographic areas of the United States, and were enrolled through a virtual design. In the prospective study, cohorts were assigned on the basis of participant-reported clinical history obtained from a screening survey and a study questionnaire. ImmuneRACE Cohort 3 recovered participants were defined by two consecutive negative NP/OP PCR tests, healthcare professional clearance, or symptom resolution. In the prospective study, whole blood, serum and a nasopharyngeal or oropharyngeal swab were collected from each participant by mobile phlebotomists. Participants in the prospective study had the option to provide additional blood draws and questionnaires over a roughly 2-month period. Blood samples from the prospective study were shipped frozen or at room temperature prior to DNA extraction. CDR1 and CDR2 are read off the germline V gene as SGHDT and YYEEEE. At the junction V is shortened by 4 bases and J by 2 bases, with 15 bases in between. Spanning cysteine to phenylalanine, the CDR3 consists of 15 amino acids. Just CDR3 DNA is preserved here, 45 bases in frame from base 1.

TCRbeta CDR3 regions were amplified from genomic DNA using the immunoSEQ Assay, a bias-controlled multiplex PCR. In the authors' own workflow: Within the assay, amplification of reference gene primers was used to estimate how many nucleated cells each sample contained. To quantify the absolute abundance of each unique TCRbeta CDR3 rearrangement, sequence reads were collapsed and filtered. For each sample, productive Simpson clonality was calculated as the square root of Simpson's diversity index over productive rearrangements. TCRdb's version of the immuneACCESS table is confined to in-frame rearrangements and falls short of the full clone set. An unresolved V gene accounts for under half of the shortfall where checked; the remainder is of unknown origin. V, J and clone size were drawn from that table, and D and trimming were deduced from the DNA. Within this sample are around 210,000 clones, with more than 70% of them counted one time only. Roughly 8.4% of the sample goes to the ten largest clones.

The sample consisted of PBMCs or T cells enriched from blood (not recorded which). The source of this sequence is a woman aged 18 to 35 who had recovered from COVID-19. The chain is made from TRBV5-6 and TRBJ1-2; no confident D gene assignment can be made. The DNA reads as follows: TGTGCCAGCAGCCCCACGCGGGATTACAACTATGGCTACACCTTC. The translation is CASSPTRDYNYGYTF.